These 18 T cell receptor beta chains came from one sample sequenced in a study of vaccination and CD4 T cells after COVID-19. The Oncomine TCR Beta short-read assay was applied to DNA of cultured CD4+ T cells. TCRdb recomputed calls from the PCR reads with MiXCR, one row per CDR3 protein. The table lists around 10,000 distinct CDR3 sequences, 50% to 65% of them singletons. No antigen has been assigned to these receptors. Treatment denoted: approximately nine-day PBMC culture with coronavirus spike peptide pools or control peptides (ViraFEST assay). Sequences were obtained from CD4+ T cells from blood, cultured in vitro. The receptors were gathered from a human donor who had recovered from COVID-19.

This chain connects TRBV6-1 to TRBJ2-7, with a possible D match to TRBD1 (6 bases). Germline V lookup: CDR1 MNHNS, CDR2 SASEGT. The CDR3 has 13 residues. The V gene lost 6 bases and the J gene lost 1 base, with 10 bases spanning the gap. CDR3 sequence (DNA): TGTGCCAGCAGCCTACAGGGTTCCTACGAGCAGTACTTC. This sequence encodes CASSLQGSYEQYF.

The chain combines TRBV5-1 with TRBJ2-2; 8 positions match TRBD1. CDR1 and CDR2 from the germline V gene are SGHRS and YFSETQ. J gave up 0 bases and V 4 bases, and 2 bases lay outside the gene matches. The CDR3 totals 15 residues. Here the CDR3 reads CASSRQGTNTGELFF. CDR3 in DNA: TGCGCCAGCAGCCGACAGGGGACGAACACCGGGGAGCTGTTTTTT.

The chain carries TRBV20-1 and TRBJ2-3; possible D gene TRBD1, 6 bases. V lost 1 base to trimming and J lost 3 bases, with 20 bases between them. Germline loops: CDR1 DFQATT, CDR2 SNEGSKA (reference sequence). The CDR3 contains 17 residues. The CDR3 loop is CSARVRPDRSLTDTQYF. The CDR3 coding sequence is TGCAGTGCTAGAGTTCGCCCAGACAGGTCGTTGACAGATACGCAGTATTTT.

Relative to its sample, this clonotype is medium-sized. As DNA, the CDR3 is TGCAGTGCTAGAGAACTCTCGGTTCTGAACACTGAAGCTTTCTTT. It yields the protein CSARELSVLNTEAFF. V and J are TRBV20-1 and TRBJ1-1; unclear D gene. Germline CDR1 DFQATT, CDR2 SNEGSKA (reference sequence). V was cut by 0 bases and J by 0 bases, with 11 bases left in between. CDR3 length: 15 residues.

This chain uses TRBV6-2 or TRBV6-3 with TRBJ2-5; D might be TRBD2 (7 bases). Trimming left V 7 bases short and J 2 bases short, with 11 bases between. The CDR3 has 13 residues. Germline V lookup: CDR1 MNHEY, CDR2 SVGEGT. The CDR3 DNA follows: TGTGCCAGCACCGAGGGGGGGCAAGAGACCCAGTACTTC. Translated, it gives CASTEGGQETQYF.

The chain employs TRBV6-5 and TRBJ1-1; 7 bases map to TRBD1. The CDR3 runs to 12 residues. The V segment lost 2 bases and the J segment 11 bases; nucleotides outside the gene matches: 5. Germline CDR1 is MNHEY and CDR2 is SVGAGI. The CDR3 protein is CASSYRRGYAFF. The CDR3 DNA sequence: TGTGCCAGCAGTTACCGCAGGGGGTATGCTTTCTTT.

The genes are TRBV5-1 and TRBJ2-7; 8 bases are a match to TRBD1. CDR3 length: 15 residues. V lost 2 bases and J lost 4; bases outside the gene matches: 8. Germline V gene data show CDR1 as SGHRS and CDR2 as YFSETQ. This CDR3 reads CASSLSGQGGYEQYF. The CDR3, as DNA: TGCGCCAGCAGCTTATCCGGACAGGGTGGTTACGAGCAGTACTTC.

The chain joins TRBV20-1 to TRBJ2-5; possible D gene TRBD1, 6 bases. Germline CDR1 reads DFQATT; CDR2 reads SNEGSKA (reference sequence). The CDR3 covers 15 residues. Trimming took off 0 bases at V and 1 base at J, with 12 bases between the two ends. The CDR3 reads CSARDGQYPQETQYF. CDR3 in DNA: TGCAGTGCTAGAGATGGACAGTACCCCCAAGAGACCCAGTACTTC.

The chain combines TRBV7-2 with TRBJ1-6; 7 bases map to TRBD1. V shed 5 bases, J shed 6 bases, and the junction held 16 bases outside the gene matches. CDR1 is SGHTA and CDR2 is FQGNSA in the germline V gene. There are 18 residues in the CDR3. The CDR3 loop reads CASSQRARTGTSNSPLHF. CDR3 sequence (DNA): TGTGCCAGCAGCCAACGAGCCCGGACAGGTACTTCTAATTCACCCCTCCACTTT.

The chain couples TRBV9 to TRBJ2-5; 9 positions match TRBD2. There are 15 residues in the CDR3. J lost 9 bases, V lost 0 bases, and 9 bases had no gene match. Per germline, CDR1 SGDLS and CDR2 YYNGEE. CDR3 sequence: CASSVAGWAGGPQYF. In nucleotides, the CDR3 is TGTGCCAGCAGCGTAGCAGGCTGGGCGGGAGGGCCCCAGTACTTC.

The count of this clonotype is one. In DNA, the CDR3 is TGTGCCACCACCTCCTCCAGGAACACTGAAGCTTTCTTT. Its protein product is CATTSSRNTEAFF. V and J are TRBV6-2 or TRBV6-3 and TRBJ1-1; D ambiguous. This CDR3 spans 13 amino acids. Trimming removed 10 bases at V and 1 base at J, with 13 bases between. Germline-derived CDR1 and CDR2 are MNHEY and SVGEGT.

This clonotype was recorded only once. The chain couples TRBV9 to TRBJ1-1, with D possibly TRBD1 on 5 matching bases. Between the trimmed V and J ends, which lost 3 bases and 6 bases, there was a span of 15 bases. The CDR3 has 14 residues. CDR1 is SGDLS and CDR2 is YYNGEE in the germline V gene. This chain's CDR3 is CASSERDGYAEAFF. CDR3 nucleotides: TGTGCCAGCAGCGAACGGGACGGTTACGCTGAAGCTTTCTTT. The variable domain in full, with the rest retrieved from reference TRBV9 and TRBJ1-1, is DSGVTQTPKHLITATGQRVTLRCSPRSGDLSVYWYQQSLDQGLQFLIQYYNGEERAKGNILERFSAQQFPDLHSELNLSSLELGDSALYFCASSERDGYAEAFFGQGTRLTVV.

The genes are TRBV7-2 and TRBJ2-3; 14 bases are shared with TRBD2. In germline, CDR1 is SGHTA, CDR2 FQGNSA. This CDR3 comprises 17 residues. The J segment lost 6 bases and the V segment lost 5 bases, leaving 10 bases of the junction unmatched. In DNA form, the CDR3 reads TGTGCCAGCAGCCCTAGACTAGCGGGGGGGTTTTTGGATACGCAGTATTTT. It is translated as CASSPRLAGGFLDTQYF.

Concerning this clonotype itself: Its ends do not fully match the called genes, so a read error is possible. In nucleotides, the CDR3 is TGTACCAGTAGTATGAGGAGGGAAAGCGGCTACACCTTC. The encoded protein is CTSSMRRESGYTF. This chain joins TRBV19 and TRBJ1-2, with D hard to call. The CDR3 length is 13 residues. Germline loops: CDR1 LNHDA, CDR2 SQIVND (reference sequence).

This clonotype was counted only a few times. The chain carries TRBV6-1 and TRBJ1-5; 8 nucleotides align to TRBD1. CDR1 and CDR2 from the germline V gene are MNHNS and SASEGT. V dropped 3 bases and J dropped 0; count of bases not matched to a gene: 1. CDR3 length equals 15 residues. The CDR3 region is CASSDGQGSNQPQHF. Written as DNA, the CDR3 is TGTGCCAGCAGTGACGGACAGGGTAGCAATCAGCCCCAGCATTTT.

A few counts support this clonotype. The chain links TRBV27 to TRBJ1-5, with a tentative D call TRBD1 (5 bases). This CDR3 contains 19 residues. Trimming left V 1 base short and J 0 bases short, with 19 bases between. Germline CDR1 and CDR2: MNHEY and SMNVEV (reference sequence). The CDR3, as DNA: TGTGCCAGCAGTTTATACCCGCCTCAGGGAGGTCATAGCAATCAGCCCCAGCATTTT. The encoded protein is CASSLYPPQGGHSNQPQHF.

This sequence joins TRBV11-2 and TRBJ2-7; possibly TRBD2 for D (5 bases). The CDR3 has 14 residues. Germline values: CDR1 SGHAT, CDR2 FQNNGV. V lost 1 base and J lost 3, with 10 bases in between. The CDR3 DNA follows: TGTGCCAGCAGCTTAGTAGGAGGATTCTACGAGCAGTACTTC. Translated, it gives CASSLVGGFYEQYF.

This chain links TRBV7-9 with TRBJ2-2, with D perhaps matching TRBD1 (6 bases). V was trimmed by 4 bases and J by 2 bases, leaving 17 bases between them. The CDR3 is 17 residues long. Per the germline V gene, CDR1 is SEHNR and CDR2 is FQNEAQ (reference sequence). CDR3 loop: CASSSPGTITNTGELFF. CDR3 coding DNA: TGTGCCAGCAGCTCACCCGGGACAATTACTAACACCGGGGAGCTGTTTTTT.